What follows are 14 T cell receptor beta chains derived from one specimen sequenced in a study of regulatory T cells in long-lasting Graves disease. Time point defined: newly diagnosed GD, antithyroid drugs for less than 3 months. PBMC RNA served as the TCR library source. Arm-PCR with iRepertoire HTBI primers amplified the CDR3 regions for these TCR beta libraries. TCRdb processed the multiplex PCR reads anew with MiXCR; each CDR3 protein has one entry. This table has 350,000 to 550,000 distinct CDR3 sequences, around 13% appearing once. This sample also belongs to another study, concerning T cells in Graves' hyperthyroidism and ophthalmopathy.

The sequencing here drew on peripheral blood mononuclear cells (PBMCs), taken at new diagnosis, from a patient treated with antithyroid drugs. The receptors originated from a woman aged 45-65 years with Graves disease.

Only a few counts were recorded for this clonotype. A read error may explain this, as a much larger clone is one base away. This sequence joins TRBV7-2 and TRBJ2-3, with 8 bases lining up with TRBD2. Trimming removed 5 bases from V and 3 bases from J; junction bases left unmatched: 10. This CDR3 region has 16 residues. Germline CDR1 reads SGHTA; CDR2 reads FQGNSA. The CDR3 coding sequence is TGTGCCAGCAGCCCCGGACCAGCGGGAGCGACAGATACGCAGTATTTT. Its translation is CASSPGPAGATDTQYF.

Turning to this clonotype: A much larger clone lies one base from this, so it may be a read error. CDR3 sequence (DNA): TGTACCAGCAGCGTAGGTCTTAGCGGTACCTACGAGCAGTACTTC. This sequence encodes CTSSVGLSGTYEQYF. The chain recombines TRBV9 with TRBJ2-7, with a tentative D call TRBD2 (6 bases). The germline gives CDR1 SGDLS, CDR2 YYNGEE. The CDR3 has 15 amino acids.

This chain uses TRBV20-1 with TRBJ2-1; 8 bases align to TRBD2. V trimming: 3 bases; J trimming: 5 bases; junction bases outside the gene matches: 6. This CDR3 spans 14 amino acids. CDR1 and CDR2 (germline): DFQATT, SNEGSKA (reference sequence). The CDR3: CSARFAGGHNEQFF. DNA for the CDR3: TGCAGTGCTAGGTTTGCGGGAGGACACAATGAGCAGTTCTTC.

The chain carries TRBV2 and TRBJ2-3, with D tentatively TRBD2 (5 bases). Germline V CDR1 and CDR2: SNHLY, FYNNEI. This CDR3 region has 15 residues. Trimming removed 6 bases from V and 0 bases from J, with 13 bases in between. The CDR3 bases are TGTGCCAGCAGCCCTAGGACTTTTAGCACAGATACGCAGTATTTT. It translates to CASSPRTFSTDTQYF. Based on the CDR3 plus reference TRBV2 and TRBJ2-3, the full variable domain is EPEVTQTPSHQVTQMGQEVILRCVPISNHLYFYWYRQILGQKVEFLVSFYNNEISEKSEIFDDQFSVERPDGSNFTLKIRSTKLEDSAMYFCASSPRTFSTDTQYFGPGTRLTVL.

This clonotype was found many times. The chain combines TRBV6-1 with TRBJ2-7, with TRBD2 matching over 8 bases. J lost 1 base, V lost 10 bases, and 3 bases had no gene match. Germline V gives CDR1 MNHNS, CDR2 SASEGT. The CDR3 extends over 12 amino acids. CDR3 nucleotides: TGTGCCACCCGGGGGGGATCCTACGAGCAGTACTTC. Encoded protein: CATRGGSYEQYF.

This clonotype was detected many times. V and J are TRBV2 and TRBJ1-5; D gene unclear. Trimming cost V 2 bases and J 0 bases, with 5 bases left between them. Germline values: CDR1 SNHLY, CDR2 FYNNEI. This CDR3 comprises 14 residues. The CDR3 nucleotides are TGTGCCAGCAGTGAAACAGATAGCAATCAGCCCCAGCATTTT. Its protein is CASSETDSNQPQHF.

This chain links TRBV19 with TRBJ2-7, with 8 bases fitting TRBD2. CDR3 length: 14 amino acids. Germline trimming cut 1 base from V and 3 bases from J; bases unmatched to any gene: 2. Germline values: CDR1 LNHDA, CDR2 SQIVND (reference sequence). The CDR3 DNA reads as TGTGCCAGTAGTATAGCGGGAGGGTACTACGAGCAGTACTTC. It encodes CASSIAGGYYEQYF.

This clonotype was counted ten times or more. The J gene is TRBJ2-3, the V gene TRBV14; D possibly corresponds to TRBD2 (6 bases). With 4 bases removed from V and 2 bases from J, the gap between germline ends came to 16 bases. From germline, CDR1 is SGHDN and CDR2 FVKESK. The CDR3 covers 16 residues. In nucleotides, the CDR3 is TGTGCCAGCAGCCCAACCCTGGGGCGGGACACAGATACGCAGTATTTT. Protein sequence: CASSPTLGRDTDTQYF.

The V gene is TRBV14, the J gene TRBJ2-3, with 10 bases identical to TRBD2. V trimming: 0 bases; J trimming: 1 base; junction bases outside the gene matches: 7. The CDR3 loop spans 18 amino acids. The germline gives CDR1 SGHDN, CDR2 FVKESK. CDR3 bases: TGTGCCAGCAGCCAAGACGGAAGGCTAGCGGGGGGCACAGATACGCAGTATTTT. Translation: CASSQDGRLAGGTDTQYF.

This clonotype came up many times. The rearrangement uses TRBV5-1 and TRBJ2-6; 8 bases line up with TRBD1. V trimming: 3 bases; J trimming: 0 bases; junction bases outside the gene matches: 8. CDR1 is SGHRS, CDR2 YFSETQ, per germline. The CDR3 is made up of 18 amino acids. The CDR3 bases are TGCGCCAGCAGCTCCGGGACAGGCCTCAACTCTGGGGCCAACGTCCTGACTTTC. The encoded protein is CASSSGTGLNSGANVLTF.

The V and J genes are TRBV9 and TRBJ1-1; tentative D call: TRBD1 (5 bases). Germline assignment: CDR1 SGDLS and CDR2 YYNGEE. The CDR3 spans 12 residues. Trimming pared 2 bases from V and 7 bases from J, leaving 9 bases between. CDR3 amino acids: CASSVQGGEAFF. CDR3 nucleotide sequence: TGTGCCAGCAGCGTTCAGGGTGGTGAAGCTTTCTTT.

This clonotype was seen repeatedly, ten times or more. The rearrangement uses TRBV3-1 and TRBJ2-3, with D unclear. The CDR3 consists of 14 residues. Deletions cut 0 bases from V and 1 base from J, with 5 bases between. CDR1 is LGHDT, CDR2 YNNKEL, per germline (reference sequence). The CDR3 loop is CASSQDKRTDTQYF. The DNA for the CDR3 is TGTGCCAGCAGCCAAGATAAGCGCACAGATACGCAGTATTTT.

V and J are TRBV3-1 and TRBJ2-4, with a weak D call TRBD1 (6 bases). There are 18 residues in the CDR3. Germline lookup yields CDR1 LGHDT and CDR2 YNNKEL (reference sequence). V lost 0 bases, J lost 4 bases, and 19 bases lay in between. The CDR3 coding sequence is TGTGCCAGCAGCCAAGATGCAGCAGGGGCTAGGGGTAAAAACATTCAGTACTTC. Its translation: CASSQDAAGARGKNIQYF.

This clonotype has only a few counts. The chain couples TRBV25-1 to TRBJ2-5; D remains ambiguous. In germline, CDR1 is MGHDK, CDR2 SYGVNS. The V end was cut by 5 bases, the J end by 0 bases, with 13 bases between. The CDR3 consists of 15 residues. The CDR3 reads CASSPTLDYQETQYF. The CDR3 nucleotides read TGTGCCAGCAGTCCAACTCTAGACTACCAAGAGACCCAGTACTTC.